This T cell receptor (beta chain) originates from a study of spatial heterogeneity in lung cancer. Overall study: Combinations of a unique TCR and a UMI were tallied in raw reads, and on average each appeared more than ten times. Study outcomes and limitations: Among blood samples, ubiquitous expanded tumor TCRs appeared more at resection than at follow-up.

A unique molecular identifier was carried by every single TCR cDNA molecule. TCRdb recomputed calls from the 5' RACE reads with MiXCR, one row per CDR3 protein. The sample contains over 85,000 distinct CDR3 sequences, roughly 19% of which appear only once. A note on this clonotype: Its matching antigen is unknown.

Time point denoted: blood at routine non-recurrence follow-up after resection. Whole RNA from tumor, nontumor lung or frozen PBMC was sequenced unsorted. The CDR3 is made up of 14 amino acids. J was trimmed by 5 bases and V by 8 bases; bases with no gene match: 9. The V gene's germline CDR1 is SEHNR and CDR2 FQNEAQ (reference sequence). The chain is built from TRBV7-9 and TRBJ1-2, with 9 bases matching TRBD1. This TCR was sampled from a male donor with early-stage non-small cell lung cancer. The sample in question was PBMCs, obtained at follow-up. In DNA, the CDR3 is TGTGCCAGCGGTAAACAGGGGGCGCAGTATGGCTACACCTTC. Amino acid sequence: CASGKQGAQYGYTF.